Listed below are T cell receptor beta chains from one sample, sequenced in a study of blood T cell repertoires in COVID-19. Data came from immunoSEQ multiplex PCR; TCRdb stores just in-frame clones and leaves some out. This repertoire shows about 130,000 clones, approximately 86% found once; its top ten account for over 10%. Sequenced: peripheral blood. The receptors originated from an older woman with COVID-19, enrolled during active disease. CDR3s include the opening cysteine and the closing phenylalanine or tryptophan. A D gene is named only where the DNA matches it firmly. Size is omitted from some rows. Given values are once, few, many or a class for expanded clones.

abundance,v_gene,d_gene,j_gene,CDR3nt,CDR3aa
.,TRBV19,.,TRBJ1-2,TGTGCCAGTAGGAGGACCGGACAGTCTAACTATGGCTACACCTTC,CASRRTGQSNYGYTF
.,TRBV29-1,TRBD1,TRBJ1-2,TGCAGCGTGACAGGGGGCACGGACTATGGCTACACCTTC,CSVTGGTDYGYTF
.,TRBV3-1/TRBV3-2,.,TRBJ2-3,TGTGCCAGCAGCCAAGACGGGAGAGTTACTTACACAGATACGCAGTATTTT,CASSQDGRVTYTDTQYF
once,TRBV5-1,TRBD1,TRBJ2-6,TGCGCCAGTTGGACAGGGGGCTATCTCTCTGGGGCCAACGTCCTGACTTTC,CASWTGGYLSGANVLTF
.,TRBV28,.,TRBJ2-1,TGTGCCAGCAGTTCTAGGGAGGAGCAGTTCTTC,CASSSREEQFF
.,TRBV5-1,.,TRBJ1-1,TGCGCCAGCAGCCCCACGGGGGGGTGGATGAACACTGAAGCTTTCTTT,CASSPTGGWMNTEAFF
.,TRBV10-3,.,TRBJ1-5,TGTGCCATCAGTGAAGGTACAGGGTCCAATCAGCCCCAGCATTTT,CAISEGTGSNQPQHF
.,TRBV30,TRBD1,TRBJ1-3,TGTGCCTGGAACAGGGGCTCTGGAAACACCATATATTTT,CAWNRGSGNTIYF
.,TRBV7-2,.,TRBJ1-5,TGTGCCAGCAGCTTAGGGGACATTGGCAATCAGCCCCAGCATTTT,CASSLGDIGNQPQHF
.,TRBV16,.,TRBJ1-1,TGTGCCAGCAGCCAAATTTTTCGGAGGATGAACACTGAAGCTTTCTTT,CASSQIFRRMNTEAFF
.,TRBV5-1,TRBD1,TRBJ2-2,TGCGCCAGCAAAGGGGACAGTAACACCGGGGAGCTGTTTTTT,CASKGDSNTGELFF
.,TRBV10-3,.,TRBJ2-5,TGTGCCACGGCCCGGGACTTTCAAGAGACCCAGTACTTC,CATARDFQETQYF
.,TRBV5-1,TRBD1,TRBJ1-2,TGCGCCAGCAGCAACGACAAACTGGACAGGGGCGAAATCTCCTTC,CASSNDKLDRGEISF
once,TRBV5-4,TRBD2,TRBJ2-7,TGTGCCAGCAGCTCCCGGGGAGGGAGCTACGAGCAGTACTTC,CASSSRGGSYEQYF
.,TRBV20-1,.,TRBJ1-3,TGCAGTGCTAGTACCGGGGTAGGAAACACCATATATTTT,CSASTGVGNTIYF
.,TRBV5-1,.,TRBJ2-3,TGCGCCAGCAGCTTGGGGAGCGGGTTTGATACGCAGTATTTT,CASSLGSGFDTQYF
.,TRBV6-1,.,TRBJ2-7,TGTGCCAGCAGTGAGACTACCTCCTACGAGCAGTACTTC,CASSETTSYEQYF
.,TRBV2,.,TRBJ1-2,TGTGCCAGCAGTGAATCCGGCTATGGCTACACCTTC,CASSESGYGYTF
.,TRBV4-1,.,TRBJ1-5,TGCGCCAGCAGCCAAGAAGGTCGCAGGGCGAACCAGCCCCAGCATTTT,CASSQEGRRANQPQHF
few,TRBV6-2/TRBV6-3,.,TRBJ1-3,TGTGCCAGCAGTTCCGGGGGATCTGGAAACACCATATATTTT,CASSSGGSGNTIYF
.,TRBV30,TRBD1,TRBJ1-1,TGTGCCTGGAGTCAACAGGGGGAAGCTTTCTTT,CAWSQQGEAFF
.,TRBV2,.,TRBJ1-6,TGTGCCAGCAGTGGACAGATGTATTCACCCCTCCACTTT,CASSGQMYSPLHF
.,TRBV5-6,.,TRBJ1-5,TGTGCCAGCAGCTTGGCCCGCCGGCAGCCCCAGCATTTT,CASSLARRQPQHF
.,TRBV28,.,TRBJ1-4,TGTGCCAGCAGTTTACGGGTGACCTCAACTAATGAAAAACTGTTTTTT,CASSLRVTSTNEKLFF
.,TRBV2,TRBD2,TRBJ2-5,TGTGCCAGCAGTGTGTTCAGCTTAGCGGGGGGGAAAGAGACCCAGTACTTC,CASSVFSLAGGKETQYF
.,TRBV3-1/TRBV3-2,TRBD1,TRBJ1-2,TGTGCCAGCAGCCAACCAGGGGGCTCTGGCTACACCTTC,CASSQPGGSGYTF
.,TRBV28,TRBD1,TRBJ2-7,TGTGCCAGCTCGGAGGGGGACAGGGCTTACGAGCAGTACTTC,CASSEGDRAYEQYF
once,TRBV5-1,TRBD2,TRBJ2-2,TGCGCCAGCAGCTTGCTAGCGGGGAAGAACACCGGGGAGCTGTTTTTT,CASSLLAGKNTGELFF
.,TRBV3-1/TRBV3-2,.,TRBJ2-7,TGTGCCAGCAGCCCCCTTGGACAGCCCGGGGCCTACGAGCAGTACTTC,CASSPLGQPGAYEQYF
.,TRBV25-1,.,TRBJ1-2,TGTGCCAGCAGTGCTCAACAGGGCCCTATGATCTATGGCTACACCTTC,CASSAQQGPMIYGYTF
.,TRBV12-3/TRBV12-4,.,TRBJ1-2,TGTGCCAGCAGTACCGACACGGCCTATGGCTACACCTTC,CASSTDTAYGYTF
.,TRBV30,.,TRBJ1-1,TGTGCCTGGAGCCAGAGGTTGGGCACTGAAGCTTTCTTT,CAWSQRLGTEAFF
.,TRBV28,.,TRBJ1-2,TGTGCCAGCAGTTTAGAGGGAATGAACTATGGCTACACCTTC,CASSLEGMNYGYTF
.,TRBV6-6,TRBD1,TRBJ1-5,TGTGCCAGCAGTGTGGACAGGGAAGTACGCCAGCCCCAGCATTTT,CASSVDREVRQPQHF
few,TRBV2,TRBD2,TRBJ2-5,TGTGCCAGCAGCCCCGGGTGGGCTAGCGGGGGGGAAGAGACCCAGTACTTC,CASSPGWASGGEETQYF
.,TRBV5-6,TRBD1,TRBJ1-2,TGTGCCAGCAGCCTCAACCGGGACAGGGCTGGTGGCTACACCTTC,CASSLNRDRAGGYTF
once,TRBV6-5,TRBD1,TRBJ1-1,TGTGCCAGCAGTCATACAGGGGGAGACACTGAAGCTTTCTTT,CASSHTGGDTEAFF
.,TRBV5-1,TRBD1,TRBJ1-1,TGCGCCAGCAGCGGGGACAGCCAGAACACTGAAGCTTTCTTT,CASSGDSQNTEAFF
.,TRBV5-1,.,TRBJ2-2,TGCGCCAGCATAGCGCGGGACCGAGACACCGGGGAGCTGTTTTTT,CASIARDRDTGELFF
.,TRBV9,TRBD1,TRBJ1-2,TGTGCCAGCAGCCTTACAGGGGTAGATGGCTACACCTTC,CASSLTGVDGYTF
once,TRBV5-1,.,TRBJ1-2,TGCGCCAGCAGCTTGCGAGGGCGGAGCACCTCGGTGGGCTACACCTTC,CASSLRGRSTSVGYTF
.,TRBV7-2,.,TRBJ2-5,TGTGCCAGCAGCTTGTCCAGGGGTCAAGAGACCCAGTACTTC,CASSLSRGQETQYF
.,TRBV24-1,TRBD1,TRBJ2-1,TGTGCCACCAGGGACAGGGGAAATGAGCAGTTCTTC,CATRDRGNEQFF
.,TRBV19,TRBD1,TRBJ1-2,TGTGCCAGTAGTACGAAACCGGGACAGGGGGCAACGGACTATGGCTACACCTTC,CASSTKPGQGATDYGYTF
.,TRBV2,.,TRBJ1-2,TGTGCCAGCAGCCCGGGAGGCGGCTACACCTTC,CASSPGGGYTF